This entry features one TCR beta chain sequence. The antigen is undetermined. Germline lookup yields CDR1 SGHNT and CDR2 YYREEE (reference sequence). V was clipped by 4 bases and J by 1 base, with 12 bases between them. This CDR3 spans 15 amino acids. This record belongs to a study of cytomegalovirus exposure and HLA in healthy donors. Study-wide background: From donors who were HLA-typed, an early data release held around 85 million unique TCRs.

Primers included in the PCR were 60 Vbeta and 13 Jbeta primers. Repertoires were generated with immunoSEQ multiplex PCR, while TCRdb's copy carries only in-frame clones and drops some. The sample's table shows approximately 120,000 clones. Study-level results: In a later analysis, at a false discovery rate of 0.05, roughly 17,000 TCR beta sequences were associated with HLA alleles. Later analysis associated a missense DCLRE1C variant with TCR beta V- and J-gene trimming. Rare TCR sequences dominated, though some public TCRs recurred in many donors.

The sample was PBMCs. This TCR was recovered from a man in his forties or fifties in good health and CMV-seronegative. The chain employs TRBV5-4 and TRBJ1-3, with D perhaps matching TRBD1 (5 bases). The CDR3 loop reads CASSPYTGSGNTIYF. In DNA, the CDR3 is TGTGCCAGCAGCCCTTATACAGGTTCTGGAAACACCATATATTTT.